These 20 T cell receptor beta chains share one sample of origin, sequenced in a study of cytomegalovirus exposure and HLA in healthy donors. With 60 Vbeta and 13 Jbeta primers, the PCR was carried out. Libraries were prepared by immunoSEQ multiplex PCR; TCRdb keeps only in-frame clonotypes and omits some of them. This table holds 160,000 or so clones, more than 60% found once. Sample: PBMCs. The origin of the receptors is a woman in her twenties or thirties in good health and CMV-seronegative.

The genes are TRBV7-3 and TRBJ2-1; a weak D match, TRBD2 (7 bases). V lost 1 base and J lost 0, with 22 bases in between. This CDR3 has 20 amino acids. CDR1 SGHTA and CDR2 FQGTGA come from the germline V gene. The CDR3 region has the DNA TGTGCCAGCAGCTTAAAAGATTCCCGGGGGGCCATGAGCTCCTACAATGAGCAGTTCTTC. Amino acid sequence: CASSLKDSRGAMSSYNEQFF.

At least ten counts were recorded for this clone. CDR3 DNA: TGTGCCAGCAGTGAAGAGCGACAGAGATATAGCAATCAGCCCCAGCATTTT. Protein product: CASSEERQRYSNQPQHF. The chain links TRBV6-1 to TRBJ1-5; perhaps TRBD1 as D (5 bases). CDR1 is MNHNS, CDR2 SASEGT, per germline. The CDR3 covers 17 residues. Trimming shortened V by 1 base and J by 0 bases, and 13 bases separated the two germline ends.

The J gene is TRBJ2-1, the V gene TRBV6-6, with TRBD1 as a possible D gene (6 bases). Germline-derived CDR1 and CDR2 are MNHNY and SVGAGI (reference sequence). The CDR3 consists of 15 residues. Between the trimmed V and J ends, which lost 6 bases and 4 bases, there was a span of 16 bases. Here the CDR3 DNA reads TGTGCCAGCAGGACGACAGGTGGAGGATACAATGAGCAGTTCTTC. Translation gives CASRTTGGGYNEQFF.

This sequence joins TRBV30 and TRBJ1-2, with TRBD1 matching over 7 bases. With 4 bases clipped from V and 4 bases from J, the junction kept 15 bases outside the gene matches. Per germline, CDR1 GTSNPN and CDR2 SVGIG (reference sequence). This CDR3 comprises 16 residues. CDR3 in amino acids: CAWTLTGVGGPYGYTF. The CDR3 region has the DNA TGTGCCTGGACTCTAACAGGGGTCGGGGGTCCCTATGGCTACACCTTC.

CDR3 bases: TGTGCCAGCTCACTTACAGGGGGCGAGCAGTACTTC. Protein: CASSLTGGEQYF. The chain recombines TRBV18 with TRBJ2-7; the match to TRBD1 covers 8 bases. The germline V gene has CDR1 KGHSH and CDR2 LQKENI. V lost 4 bases, J lost 6 bases, and 2 bases stayed unmatched. The CDR3 is 12 residues long.

This chain links TRBV20-1 with TRBJ1-2; D uncertain. Germline CDR1 DFQATT, CDR2 SNEGSKA (reference sequence). Trimming stripped 7 bases from V and 5 bases from J, with 11 bases between. CDR3 length: 11 residues. This chain's CDR3 is CSVSWTYGYTF. The CDR3 DNA is TGCAGTGTGTCCTGGACTTATGGCTACACCTTC.

The chain carries TRBV5-5 and TRBJ1-5; D not resolved. Deletions cut 4 bases from V and 0 bases from J, with 11 bases between. The germline CDR1 and CDR2 sequences are SGHKS and YYEKEE (reference sequence). CDR3 size: 15 residues. CDR3 residues: CASSPSGGSNQPQHF. In DNA, the CDR3 is TGTGCCAGCAGCCCCAGTGGAGGTAGCAATCAGCCCCAGCATTTT.

The chain has TRBV7-3 and TRBJ2-1; tentative D call: TRBD2 (5 bases). There are 14 residues in the CDR3. In germline, CDR1 is SGHTA, CDR2 FQGTGA. The V end was cut by 5 bases, the J end by 5 bases, with 13 bases between. The CDR3 spells CASSPYREDNEQFF. DNA of the CDR3: TGTGCCAGCAGCCCCTACCGGGAAGACAATGAGCAGTTCTTC.

The V call is TRBV7-6, the J call TRBJ2-5; TRBD2 matches at 11 bases. The ends lost 5 bases at V and 5 bases at J; junction bases unmatched: 7. There are 15 residues in the CDR3. Germline V gives CDR1 SGHVS, CDR2 FNYEAQ. The CDR3 DNA reads TGTGCCAGCAGCCCCTCCCGGACTAGCGGGGAGACCCAGTACTTC. Residues: CASSPSRTSGETQYF.

The V and J genes are TRBV2 and TRBJ2-7; D perhaps matches TRBD1 (5 bases). The ends were cut back, 3 bases at V and 1 base at J, with 7 bases in the middle. The CDR3 consists of 13 residues. Germline CDR1 reads SNHLY; CDR2 reads FYNNEI. The CDR3 here is CASSETASYEQYF. The CDR3 DNA is TGTGCCAGCAGTGAGACAGCGTCCTACGAGCAGTACTTC. Full variable domain (missing parts from reference TRBV2 and TRBJ2-7): EPEVTQTPSHQVTQMGQEVILRCVPISNHLYFYWYRQILGQKVEFLVSFYNNEISEKSEIFDDQFSVERPDGSNFTLKIRSTKLEDSAMYFCASSETASYEQYFGPGTRLTVT.

The chain recombines TRBV5-1 with TRBJ1-4, with 7 bases matching TRBD1. This CDR3 has 16 amino acids. The germline gives CDR1 SGHRS, CDR2 YFSETQ. V lost 5 bases to trimming and J lost 4 bases; unmatched junction nucleotides: 11. For the CDR3, the DNA is TGCGCCAGCAGGCCCCTTTATGGGGACAGTAATGAAAAACTGTTTTTT. This encodes CASRPLYGDSNEKLFF.

This chain links TRBV4-2 with TRBJ1-5; 8 bases map to TRBD1. The V gene's germline CDR1 is LGHNA and CDR2 YNFKEQ. The junction had 10 bases not matched to a gene; V was cut back by 9 bases and J by 0 bases. The CDR3 contains 16 residues. CDR3 coding DNA: TGTGCCAGGGTGGACAGGGCAGCGGATAGCAATCAGCCCCAGCATTTT. This gives the protein CARVDRAADSNQPQHF.

The rearrangement links TRBV28 to TRBJ1-1; TRBD1 might be the D (6 bases). The V and J ends lost 7 bases and 3 bases respectively, with 15 bases between them. The CDR3 contains 14 residues. The germline V gene encodes CDR1 MDHEN and CDR2 SYDVKM. CDR3 residues: CASTLNPGDTEAFF. The CDR3, as DNA: TGTGCCAGCACCCTTAATCCAGGGGACACTGAAGCTTTCTTT.

This clone was picked up one time. V gene TRBV2 combines with J gene TRBJ2-7; 9 bases align to TRBD1. The CDR3 has 14 residues. Per the germline V gene, CDR1 is SNHLY and CDR2 is FYNNEI. The ends lost 4 bases at V and 3 bases at J; junction bases unmatched: 4. As DNA, the CDR3 is TGTGCCAGCAGTGCCGGGACAGGGAGCTACGAGCAGTACTTC. This encodes CASSAGTGSYEQYF.

This chain links TRBV2 with TRBJ2-1; D may be TRBD2 (5 bases). CDR3 length: 11 amino acids. Deletions cut 6 bases from V and 7 bases from J, with 7 bases between. Germline loops: CDR1 SNHLY, CDR2 FYNNEI. The CDR3 region has the DNA TGTGCCAGCAGGGGAGAAAATGAGCAGTTCTTC. This sequence encodes CASRGENEQFF. Combining the CDR3 with reference TRBV2 and TRBJ2-1 gives the whole variable domain EPEVTQTPSHQVTQMGQEVILRCVPISNHLYFYWYRQILGQKVEFLVSFYNNEISEKSEIFDDQFSVERPDGSNFTLKIRSTKLEDSAMYFCASRGENEQFFGPGTRLTVL.

The chain recombines TRBV5-8 with TRBJ1-5; 7 bases fit TRBD1. The V gene end was trimmed by 2 bases and the J gene end by 8 bases; junction bases not matched to a gene: 13. This CDR3 has 16 amino acids. From germline, CDR1 is SGHTS and CDR2 YDEGEE. Written as DNA, the CDR3 is TGTGCCAGCAGCTTCCAAACAGGGGCCATAGGGAAGCCCCAGCATTTT. This translates into CASSFQTGAIGKPQHF. The entire variable domain, with the rest obtained from reference TRBV5-8 and TRBJ1-5, is as follows: EAGVTQSPTHLIKTRGQQATLRCSPISGHTSVYWYQQALGLGLQFLLWYDEGEERNRGNFPPRFSGRQFPNYSSELNVNALELEDSALYLCASSFQTGAIGKPQHFGDGTRLSIL.

The chain recombines TRBV27 with TRBJ2-7; 9 bases agree with TRBD1. This CDR3 has 15 amino acids. Per the germline V gene, CDR1 is MNHEY and CDR2 is SMNVEV (reference sequence). Trimming removed 6 bases from V and 3 bases from J; junction bases left unmatched: 9. CDR3 in amino acids: CASSQHRGQGYEQYF. Here the CDR3 DNA reads TGTGCCAGCAGCCAGCATAGGGGACAGGGCTACGAGCAGTACTTC.

This clone was detected only once. This rearrangement joins TRBV7-8 to TRBJ1-2; 9 bases line up with TRBD1. The CDR3 is 15 residues long. Per the germline V gene, CDR1 is SGHVS and CDR2 is FQNEAQ. Losses at the gene ends were 5 bases for V and 8 bases for J; bases not matched to a gene: 12. This chain's CDR3 is CASSRTGQGFVGYTF. CDR3 nucleotide sequence: TGTGCCAGCAGCCGAACGGGACAGGGATTTGTCGGCTACACCTTC.

This clone has only one observation. The chain is built from TRBV20-1 and TRBJ1-1, with a possible D match to TRBD1 (6 bases). The CDR3 loop spans 11 amino acids. The V and J ends lost 5 bases and 7 bases respectively, with 11 bases between them. Germline lookup yields CDR1 DFQATT and CDR2 SNEGSKA (reference sequence). The CDR3 reads CSAERGSEAFF. The CDR3, as DNA: TGCAGTGCTGAGAGGGGGAGTGAAGCTTTCTTT.

The chain employs TRBV9 and TRBJ1-1; tentative D call: TRBD1 (6 bases). The CDR3 runs 13 residues. The V end lost 3 bases, the J end lost 4 bases, and 10 bases lay between the germline ends. Germline V gene data show CDR1 as SGDLS and CDR2 as YYNGEE. The CDR3 DNA sequence: TGTGCCAGCAGCGACCAGGGGTCCACTGAAGCTTTCTTT. Encoded protein: CASSDQGSTEAFF.